The 2 T cell receptor beta chains reported below all come from one sample, sequenced in a study of blood T cells in healthy people across ages. A second PCR of 7 to 11 cycles used a sample-barcoded 5' primer and a J-beta primer mix. TCRdb re-analysed the 5' RACE reads in MiXCR, keeping a single row per CDR3 protein. Among 650,000 to 950,000 distinct CDR3 sequences listed, around 45% were seen once. The sample comprised blood. All receptors derive from a man in his sixties in good health.

The V gene is TRBV7-2, the J gene TRBJ1-4, with TRBD1 matching over 10 bases. The CDR3 length is 14 residues. J gave up 8 bases and V 11 bases, and 11 bases lay outside the gene matches. Germline CDR1 reads SGHTA; CDR2 reads FQGNSA. CDR3 in amino acids: CAANDGTGVEKLFF. The CDR3 DNA reads as TGTGCCGCCAACGACGGGACAGGGGTAGAAAAACTGTTTTTT.

V usage is TRBV29-1 and J usage is TRBJ2-3, with D possibly being TRBD2 (6 bases). Germline loops: CDR1 SQVTM, CDR2 ANQGSEA. V dropped 7 bases and J dropped 4 bases, with 15 bases sitting between them. There are 13 residues in the CDR3. In DNA form, the CDR3 reads TGCAGCGCCGGAGGGAACGGCGCAGATACGCAGTATTTT. It specifies CSAGGNGADTQYF.